This TCR beta chain was recovered during a study of blood T cell repertoires in COVID-19. Study in general: The United States, Italy and Spain supplied acute and convalescent COVID-19 samples. From T cells, B-cell-depleted T cells, or PBMCs came the material, which was cDNA or gDNA.

Participant age was about 18 to 89 years, and participants resided in 20 to 30 US areas. Sequenced by immunoSEQ multiplex PCR; TCRdb stores in-frame clones only, minus some. The repertoire includes roughly 200,000 clones, around 90% of them detected once, and about 1.3% sits in the top ten. The sample taken for sequencing was PBMCs or T cells enriched from blood (not recorded which). The source of this sequence is a young man who had recovered from COVID-19.

CDR3 amino acids: CASSYESSYNEQFF. The CDR3 DNA follows: TGTGCCAGCAGTTACGAGAGCTCCTACAATGAGCAGTTCTTC. V gene TRBV6-2 or TRBV6-3 combines with J gene TRBJ2-1; the D is unclear. This CDR3 contains 14 residues. V gave up 2 bases and J gave up 0 bases, with 5 bases separating them. Germline V CDR1 and CDR2: MNHEY, SVGEGT.